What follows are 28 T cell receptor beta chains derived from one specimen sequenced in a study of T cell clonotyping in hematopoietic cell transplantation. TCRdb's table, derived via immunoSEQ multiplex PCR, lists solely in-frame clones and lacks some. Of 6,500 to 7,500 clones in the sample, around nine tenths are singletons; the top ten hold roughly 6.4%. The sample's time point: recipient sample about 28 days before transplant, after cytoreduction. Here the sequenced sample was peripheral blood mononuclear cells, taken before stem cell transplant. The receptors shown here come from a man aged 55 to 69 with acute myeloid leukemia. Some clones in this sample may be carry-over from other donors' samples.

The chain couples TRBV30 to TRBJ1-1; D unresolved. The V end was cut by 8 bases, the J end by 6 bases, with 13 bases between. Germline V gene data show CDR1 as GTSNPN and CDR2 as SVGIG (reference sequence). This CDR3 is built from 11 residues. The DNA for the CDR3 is TGTGCCCTCGTTCGGACCTCTGAAGCTTTCTTT. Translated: CALVRTSEAFF.

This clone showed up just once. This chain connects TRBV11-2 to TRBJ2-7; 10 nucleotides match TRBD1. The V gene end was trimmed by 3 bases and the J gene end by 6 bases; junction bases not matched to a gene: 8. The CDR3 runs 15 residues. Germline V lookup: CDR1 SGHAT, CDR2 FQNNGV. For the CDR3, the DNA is TGTGCCAGCAGCTTCCCGGGACAGGGGCTCAGCGAGCAGTACTTC. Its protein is CASSFPGQGLSEQYF. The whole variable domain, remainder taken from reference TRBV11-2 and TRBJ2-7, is EAGVAQSPRYKIIEKRQSVAFWCNPISGHATLYWYQQILGQGPKLLIQFQNNGVVDDSQLPKDRFSAERLKGVDSTLKIQPAKLEDSAVYLCASSFPGQGLSEQYFGPGTRLTVT.

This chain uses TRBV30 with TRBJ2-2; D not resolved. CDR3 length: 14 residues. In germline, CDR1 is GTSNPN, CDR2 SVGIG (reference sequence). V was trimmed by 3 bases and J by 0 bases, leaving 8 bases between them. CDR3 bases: TGTGCCTGGAGCCAAGCAGCGAACACCGGGGAGCTGTTTTTT. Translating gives CAWSQAANTGELFF. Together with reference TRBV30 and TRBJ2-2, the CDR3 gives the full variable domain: SQTIHQWPATLVQPVGSPLSLECTVEGTSNPNLYWYRQAAGRGLQLLFYSVGIGQISSEVPQNLSASRPQDRQFILSSKKLLLSDSGFYLCAWSQAANTGELFFGEGSRLTVL.

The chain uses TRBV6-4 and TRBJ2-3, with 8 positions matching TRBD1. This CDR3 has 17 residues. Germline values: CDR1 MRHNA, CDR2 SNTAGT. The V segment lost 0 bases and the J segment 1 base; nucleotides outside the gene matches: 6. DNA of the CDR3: TGTGCCAGCAGTGACTCCTCCTCGACAGGGGGCACAGATACGCAGTATTTT. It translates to CASSDSSSTGGTDTQYF.

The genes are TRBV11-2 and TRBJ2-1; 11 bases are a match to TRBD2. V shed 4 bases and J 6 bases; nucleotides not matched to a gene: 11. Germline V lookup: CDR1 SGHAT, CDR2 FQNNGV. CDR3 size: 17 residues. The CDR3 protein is CASSYLAGGPLGNEQFF. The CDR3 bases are TGTGCCAGCAGCTACTTAGCGGGAGGGCCGTTGGGCAATGAGCAGTTCTTC.

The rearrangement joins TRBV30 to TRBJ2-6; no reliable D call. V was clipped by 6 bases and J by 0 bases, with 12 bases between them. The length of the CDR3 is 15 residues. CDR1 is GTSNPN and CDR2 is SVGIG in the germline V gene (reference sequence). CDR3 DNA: TGTGCCTGCTCATTTAAGGGCTCTGGGGCCAACGTCCTGACTTTC. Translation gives CACSFKGSGANVLTF.

CDR3 sequence (DNA): TGTGCCTGGAGTGAAGGGACTAGCGGCTACGAGCAGTACTTC. Amino acid sequence: CAWSEGTSGYEQYF. The chain combines TRBV30 with TRBJ2-7, with 11 positions matching TRBD2. The CDR3 runs to 14 residues. Germline V gene data show CDR1 as GTSNPN and CDR2 as SVGIG (reference sequence). V gave up 1 base and J gave up 3 bases; unmatched junction bases: 2.

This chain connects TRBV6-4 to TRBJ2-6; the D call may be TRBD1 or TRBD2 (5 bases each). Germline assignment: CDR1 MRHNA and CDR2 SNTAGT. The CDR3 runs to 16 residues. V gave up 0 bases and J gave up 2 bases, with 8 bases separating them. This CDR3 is CASSDSMGAGANVLTF. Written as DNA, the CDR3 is TGTGCCAGCAGTGACTCTATGGGGGCTGGGGCCAACGTCCTGACTTTC.

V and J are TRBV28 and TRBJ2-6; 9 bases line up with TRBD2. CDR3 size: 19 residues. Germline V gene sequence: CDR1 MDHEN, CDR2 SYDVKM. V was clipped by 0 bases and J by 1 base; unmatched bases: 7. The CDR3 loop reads CASSLWAGGLGSGANVLTF. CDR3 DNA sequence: TGTGCCAGCAGTTTATGGGCGGGAGGGCTGGGATCTGGGGCCAACGTCCTGACTTTC.

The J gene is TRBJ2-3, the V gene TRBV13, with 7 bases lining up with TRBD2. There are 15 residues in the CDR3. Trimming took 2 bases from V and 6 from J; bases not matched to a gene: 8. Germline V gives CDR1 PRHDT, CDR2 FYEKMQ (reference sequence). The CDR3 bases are TGTGCCAGCAGCTTATGGGCTAGCGGATTCGATACGCAGTATTTT. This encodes CASSLWASGFDTQYF. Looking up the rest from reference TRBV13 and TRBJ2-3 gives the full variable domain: AAGVIQSPRHLIKEKRETATLKCYPIPRHDTVYWYQQGPGQDPQFLISFYEKMQSDKGSIPDRFSAQQFSDYHSELNMSSLELGDSALYFCASSLWASGFDTQYFGPGTRLTVL.

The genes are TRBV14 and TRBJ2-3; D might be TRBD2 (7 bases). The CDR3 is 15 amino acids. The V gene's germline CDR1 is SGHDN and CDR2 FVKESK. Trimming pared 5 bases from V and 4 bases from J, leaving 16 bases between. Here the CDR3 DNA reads TGTGCCAGCAGCACACGGGGGGCCCCCTCAGATACGCAGTATTTT. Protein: CASSTRGAPSDTQYF. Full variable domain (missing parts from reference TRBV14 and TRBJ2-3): EAGVTQFPSHSVIEKGQTVTLRCDPISGHDNLYWYRRVMGKEIKFLLHFVKESKQDESGMPNNRFLAERTGGTYSTLKVQPAELEDSGVYFCASSTRGAPSDTQYFGPGTRLTVL.

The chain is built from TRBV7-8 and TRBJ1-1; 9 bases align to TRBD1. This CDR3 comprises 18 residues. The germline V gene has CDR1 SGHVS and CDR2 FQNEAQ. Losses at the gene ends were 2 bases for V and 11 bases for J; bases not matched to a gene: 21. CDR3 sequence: CASSLSQQNRGTGTLAFF. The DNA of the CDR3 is TGTGCCAGCAGCTTATCCCAACAAAATAGGGGGACAGGGACTTTGGCTTTCTTT. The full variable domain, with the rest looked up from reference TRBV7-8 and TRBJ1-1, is GAGVSQSPRYKVAKRGQDVALRCDPISGHVSLFWYQQALGQGPEFLTYFQNEAQLDKSGLPSDRFFAERPEGSVSTLKIQRTQQEDSAVYLCASSLSQQNRGTGTLAFFGQGTRLTVV.

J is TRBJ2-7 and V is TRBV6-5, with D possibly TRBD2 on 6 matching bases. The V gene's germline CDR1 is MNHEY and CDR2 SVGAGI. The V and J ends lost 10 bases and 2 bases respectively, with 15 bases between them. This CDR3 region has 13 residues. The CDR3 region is CATMQEGTYEQYF. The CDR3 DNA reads TGTGCCACCATGCAGGAGGGGACCTACGAGCAGTACTTC.

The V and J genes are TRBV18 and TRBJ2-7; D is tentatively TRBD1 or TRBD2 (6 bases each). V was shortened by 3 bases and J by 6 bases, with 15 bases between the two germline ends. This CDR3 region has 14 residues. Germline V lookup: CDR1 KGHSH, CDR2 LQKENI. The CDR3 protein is CASSPEGRGAEQYF. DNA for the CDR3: TGTGCCAGCTCACCGGAGGGAAGGGGGGCCGAGCAGTACTTC. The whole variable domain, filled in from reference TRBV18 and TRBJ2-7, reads NAGVMQNPRHLVRRRGQEARLRCSPMKGHSHVYWYRQLPEEGLKFMVYLQKENIIDESGMPKERFSAEFPKEGPSILRIQQVVRGDSAAYFCASSPEGRGAEQYFGPGTRLTVT.

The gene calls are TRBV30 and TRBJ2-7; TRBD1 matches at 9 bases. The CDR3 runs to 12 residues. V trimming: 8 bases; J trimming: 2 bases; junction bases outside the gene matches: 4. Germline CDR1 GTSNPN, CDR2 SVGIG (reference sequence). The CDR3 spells CAGGDRAYEQYF. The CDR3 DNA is TGTGCCGGAGGGGACAGGGCCTACGAGCAGTACTTC.

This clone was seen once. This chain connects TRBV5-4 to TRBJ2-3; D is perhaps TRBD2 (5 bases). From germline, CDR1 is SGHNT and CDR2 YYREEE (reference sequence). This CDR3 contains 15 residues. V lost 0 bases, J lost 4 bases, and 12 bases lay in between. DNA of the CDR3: TGTGCCAGCAGCTTGGGCGGGCTCGGTGCAGATACGCAGTATTTT. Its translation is CASSLGGLGADTQYF.

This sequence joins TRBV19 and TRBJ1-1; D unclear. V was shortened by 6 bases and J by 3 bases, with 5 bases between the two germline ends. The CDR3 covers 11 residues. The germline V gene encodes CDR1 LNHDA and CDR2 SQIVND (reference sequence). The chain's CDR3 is CASRIHTEAFF. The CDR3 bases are TGTGCCAGTAGGATACACACTGAAGCTTTCTTT.

CDR3 amino acids: CASSIPGRTQYF. The CDR3 nucleotides read TGTGCCAGTAGTATTCCAGGGAGGACGCAGTATTTT. This chain uses TRBV19 with TRBJ2-3; possibly TRBD2 for D (6 bases). The V end was cut by 3 bases, the J end by 9 bases, with 10 bases between. The CDR3 runs 12 residues. CDR1 is LNHDA and CDR2 is SQIVND in the germline V gene (reference sequence).

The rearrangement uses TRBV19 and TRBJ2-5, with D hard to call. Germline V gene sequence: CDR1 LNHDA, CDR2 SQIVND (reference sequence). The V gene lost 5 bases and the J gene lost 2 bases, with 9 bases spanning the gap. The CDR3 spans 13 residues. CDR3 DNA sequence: TGTGCCAGTAGTGCTGCAGCTCAAGAGACCCAGTACTTC. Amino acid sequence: CASSAAAQETQYF. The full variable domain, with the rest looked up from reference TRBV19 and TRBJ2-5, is DGGITQSPKYLFRKEGQNVTLSCEQNLNHDAMYWYRQDPGQGLRLIYYSQIVNDFQKGDIAEGYSVSREKKESFPLTVTSAQKNPTAFYLCASSAAAQETQYFGPGTRLLVL.

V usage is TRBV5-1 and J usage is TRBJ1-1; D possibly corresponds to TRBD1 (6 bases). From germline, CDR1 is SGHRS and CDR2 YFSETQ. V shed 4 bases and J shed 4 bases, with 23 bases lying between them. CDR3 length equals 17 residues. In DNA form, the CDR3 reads TGCGCCAGCAGCGGGGCTGGCAGGGGATTGGTGGGCACTGAAGCTTTCTTT. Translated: CASSGAGRGLVGTEAFF. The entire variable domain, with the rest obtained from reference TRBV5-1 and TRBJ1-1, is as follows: KAGVTQTPRYLIKTRGQQVTLSCSPISGHRSVSWYQQTPGQGLQFLFEYFSETQRNKGNFPGRFSGRQFSNSRSEMNVSTLELGDSALYLCASSGAGRGLVGTEAFFGQGTRLTVV.

CDR3 loop: CASSEQSYEQYF. As DNA, the CDR3 is TGTGCCAGCAGTGAACAAAGCTACGAGCAGTACTTC. J is TRBJ2-7 and V is TRBV2; no clear D gene. The V gene lost 2 bases and the J gene lost 3 bases, with 5 bases spanning the gap. CDR1 SNHLY and CDR2 FYNNEI come from the germline V gene. CDR3 size: 12 residues.

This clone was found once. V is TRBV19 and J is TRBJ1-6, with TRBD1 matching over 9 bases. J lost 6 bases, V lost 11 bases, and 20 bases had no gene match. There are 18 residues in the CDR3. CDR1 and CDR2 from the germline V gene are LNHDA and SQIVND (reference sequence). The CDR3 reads CADITGTGFSCFNSPLHF. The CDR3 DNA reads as TGTGCCGATATTACCGGGACAGGGTTTTCGTGCTTTAATTCACCCCTCCACTTT.

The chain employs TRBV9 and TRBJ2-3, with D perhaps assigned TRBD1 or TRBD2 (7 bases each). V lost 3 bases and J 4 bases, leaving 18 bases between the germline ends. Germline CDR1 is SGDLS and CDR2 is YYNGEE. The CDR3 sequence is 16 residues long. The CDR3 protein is CASSARGGWRADTQYF. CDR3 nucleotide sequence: TGTGCCAGCAGCGCCAGGGGGGGGTGGAGAGCAGATACGCAGTATTTT.

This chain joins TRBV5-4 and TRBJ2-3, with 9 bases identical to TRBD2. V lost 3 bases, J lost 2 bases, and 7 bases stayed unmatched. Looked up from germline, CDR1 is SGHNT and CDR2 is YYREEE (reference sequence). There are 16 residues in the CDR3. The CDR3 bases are TGTGCCAGCAGCTCGGGACTAGCCATGGTCACAGATACGCAGTATTTT. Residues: CASSSGLAMVTDTQYF.

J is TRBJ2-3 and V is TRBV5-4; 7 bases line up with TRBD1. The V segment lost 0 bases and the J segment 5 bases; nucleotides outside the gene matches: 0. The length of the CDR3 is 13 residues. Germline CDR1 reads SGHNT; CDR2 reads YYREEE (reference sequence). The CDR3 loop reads CASSLGQGDTQYF. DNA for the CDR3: TGTGCCAGCAGCTTGGGACAGGGAGATACGCAGTATTTT.

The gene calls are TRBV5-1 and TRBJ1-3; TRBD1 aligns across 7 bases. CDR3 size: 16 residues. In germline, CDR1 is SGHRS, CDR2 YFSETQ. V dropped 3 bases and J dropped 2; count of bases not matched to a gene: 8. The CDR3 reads CASSSAGQEAGNTIYF. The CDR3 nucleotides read TGCGCCAGCAGCTCCGCCGGACAGGAGGCTGGAAACACCATATATTTT. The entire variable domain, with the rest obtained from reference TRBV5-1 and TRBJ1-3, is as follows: KAGVTQTPRYLIKTRGQQVTLSCSPISGHRSVSWYQQTPGQGLQFLFEYFSETQRNKGNFPGRFSGRQFSNSRSEMNVSTLELGDSALYLCASSSAGQEAGNTIYFGEGSWLTVV.

The DNA for the CDR3 is TGTGCCAGCAGCCAAGGGGCTGGGGATGGCTACACCTTC. This sequence encodes CASSQGAGDGYTF. This chain links TRBV4-2 with TRBJ1-2; D unclear. This CDR3 has 13 residues. CDR1 is LGHNA and CDR2 is YNFKEQ in the germline V gene. V lost 1 base and J 6 bases, leaving 9 bases between the germline ends.

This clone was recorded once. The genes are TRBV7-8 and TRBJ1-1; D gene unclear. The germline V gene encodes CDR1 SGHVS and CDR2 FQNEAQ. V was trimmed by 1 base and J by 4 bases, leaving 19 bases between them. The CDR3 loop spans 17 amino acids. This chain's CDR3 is CASSLGIYPRRTTEAFF. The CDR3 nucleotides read TGTGCCAGCAGCTTAGGAATCTACCCGAGGAGGACCACTGAAGCTTTCTTT.